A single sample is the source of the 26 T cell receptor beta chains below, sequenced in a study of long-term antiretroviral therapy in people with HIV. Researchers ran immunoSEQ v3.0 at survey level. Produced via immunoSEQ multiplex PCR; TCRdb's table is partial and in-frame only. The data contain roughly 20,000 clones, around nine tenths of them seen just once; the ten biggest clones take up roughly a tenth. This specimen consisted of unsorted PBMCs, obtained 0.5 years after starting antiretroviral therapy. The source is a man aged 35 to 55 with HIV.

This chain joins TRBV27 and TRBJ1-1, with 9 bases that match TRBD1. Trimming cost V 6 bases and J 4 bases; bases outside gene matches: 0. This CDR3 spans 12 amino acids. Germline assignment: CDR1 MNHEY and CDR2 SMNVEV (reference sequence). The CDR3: CASRTGGTEAFF. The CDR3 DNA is TGTGCCAGCAGGACAGGGGGCACTGAAGCTTTCTTT.

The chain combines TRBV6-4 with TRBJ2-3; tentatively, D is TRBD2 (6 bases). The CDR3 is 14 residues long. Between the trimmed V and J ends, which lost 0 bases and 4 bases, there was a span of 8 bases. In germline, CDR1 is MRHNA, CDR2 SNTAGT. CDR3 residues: CASSDSSGPDTQYF. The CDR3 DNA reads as TGTGCCAGCAGTGACTCCAGCGGGCCAGATACGCAGTATTTT.

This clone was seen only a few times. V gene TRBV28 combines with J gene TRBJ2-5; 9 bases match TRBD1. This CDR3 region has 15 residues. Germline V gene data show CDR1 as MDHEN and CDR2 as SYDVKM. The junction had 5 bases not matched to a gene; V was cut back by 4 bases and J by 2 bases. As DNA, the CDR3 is TGTGCCAGCAGTTCCCCGGGACAGGGACAAGAGACCCAGTACTTC. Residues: CASSSPGQGQETQYF.

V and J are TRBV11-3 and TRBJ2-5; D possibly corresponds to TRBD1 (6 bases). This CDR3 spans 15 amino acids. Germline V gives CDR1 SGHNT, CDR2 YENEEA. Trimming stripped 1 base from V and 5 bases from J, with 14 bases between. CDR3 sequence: CASSLAQGPEETQYF. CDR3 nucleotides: TGTGCCAGCAGCTTAGCACAGGGACCTGAGGAGACCCAGTACTTC.

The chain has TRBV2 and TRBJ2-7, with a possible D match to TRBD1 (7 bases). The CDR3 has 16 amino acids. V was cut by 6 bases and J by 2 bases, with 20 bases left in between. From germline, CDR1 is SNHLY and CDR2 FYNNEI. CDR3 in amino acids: CASRRGPTSAPYEQYF. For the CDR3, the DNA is TGTGCCAGCAGAAGGGGGCCGACTAGTGCACCCTACGAGCAGTACTTC. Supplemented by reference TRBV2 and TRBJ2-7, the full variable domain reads EPEVTQTPSHQVTQMGQEVILRCVPISNHLYFYWYRQILGQKVEFLVSFYNNEISEKSEIFDDQFSVERPDGSNFTLKIRSTKLEDSAMYFCASRRGPTSAPYEQYFGPGTRLTVT.

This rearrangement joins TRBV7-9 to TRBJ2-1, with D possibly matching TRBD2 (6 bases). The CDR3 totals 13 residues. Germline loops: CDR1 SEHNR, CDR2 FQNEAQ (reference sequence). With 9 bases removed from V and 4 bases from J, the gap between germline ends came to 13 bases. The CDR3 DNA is TGTGCCAGTCATGCGGGGTTTTACAATGAGCAGTTCTTC. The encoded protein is CASHAGFYNEQFF.

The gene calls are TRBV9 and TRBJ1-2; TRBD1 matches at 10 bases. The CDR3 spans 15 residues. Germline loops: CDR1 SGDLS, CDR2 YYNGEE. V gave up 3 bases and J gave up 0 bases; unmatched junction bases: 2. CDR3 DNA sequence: TGTGCCAGCAGCGGCGGGACAGGGGCTAACTATGGCTACACCTTC. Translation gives CASSGGTGANYGYTF.

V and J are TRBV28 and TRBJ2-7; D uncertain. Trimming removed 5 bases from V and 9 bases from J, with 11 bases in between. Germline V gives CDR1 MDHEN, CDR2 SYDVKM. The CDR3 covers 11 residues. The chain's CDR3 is CASSREWGQYF. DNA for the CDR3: TGTGCCAGCAGTCGAGAGTGGGGGCAGTACTTC.

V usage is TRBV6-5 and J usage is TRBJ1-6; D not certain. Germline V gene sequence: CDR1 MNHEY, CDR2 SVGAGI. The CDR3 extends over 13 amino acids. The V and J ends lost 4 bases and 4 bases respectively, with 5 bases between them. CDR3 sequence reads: CASSSGYNSPLHF. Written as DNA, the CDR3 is TGTGCCAGCAGTTCCGGTTATAATTCACCCCTCCACTTT.

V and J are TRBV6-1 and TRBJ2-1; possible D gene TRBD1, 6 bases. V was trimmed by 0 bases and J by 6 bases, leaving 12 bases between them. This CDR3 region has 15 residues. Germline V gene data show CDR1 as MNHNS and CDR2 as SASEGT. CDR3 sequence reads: CASSEAGLGGNEQFF. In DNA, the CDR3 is TGTGCCAGCAGTGAAGCGGGCCTAGGGGGCAATGAGCAGTTCTTC.

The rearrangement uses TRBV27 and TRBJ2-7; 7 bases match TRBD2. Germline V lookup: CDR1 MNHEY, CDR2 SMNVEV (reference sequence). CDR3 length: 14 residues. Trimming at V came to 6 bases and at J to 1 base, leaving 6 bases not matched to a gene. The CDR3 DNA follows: TGTGCCAGCAGGGGGGGGACTACATCCTACGAGCAGTACTTC. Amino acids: CASRGGTTSYEQYF.

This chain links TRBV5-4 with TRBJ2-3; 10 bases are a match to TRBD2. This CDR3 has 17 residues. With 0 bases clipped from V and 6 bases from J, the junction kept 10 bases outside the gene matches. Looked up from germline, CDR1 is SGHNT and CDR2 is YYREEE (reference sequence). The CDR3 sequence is CASSLEASGSSGDTQYF. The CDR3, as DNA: TGTGCCAGCAGCTTGGAGGCTAGCGGGAGCTCAGGTGATACGCAGTATTTT. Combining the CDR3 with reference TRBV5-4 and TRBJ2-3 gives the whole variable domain ETGVTQSPTHLIKTRGQQVTLRCSSQSGHNTVSWYQQALGQGPQFIFQYYREEENGRGNFPPRFSGLQFPNYSSELNVNALELDDSALYLCASSLEASGSSGDTQYFGPGTRLTVL.

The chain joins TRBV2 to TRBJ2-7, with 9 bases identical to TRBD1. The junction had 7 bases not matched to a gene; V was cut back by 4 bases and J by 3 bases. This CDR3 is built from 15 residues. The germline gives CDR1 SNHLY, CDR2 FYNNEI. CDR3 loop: CASSGTGTGHYEQYF. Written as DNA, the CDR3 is TGTGCCAGCAGTGGAACCGGGACAGGGCACTACGAGCAGTACTTC.

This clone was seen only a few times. CDR3 amino acids: CASSFDRLGEKLFF. As DNA, the CDR3 is TGTGCCAGCAGTTTCGACAGGCTGGGGGAAAAACTGTTTTTT. The chain has TRBV2 and TRBJ1-4; D possibly corresponds to TRBD1 (6 bases). The CDR3 contains 14 residues. Trimming pared 5 bases from V and 8 bases from J, leaving 15 bases between. The germline V gene encodes CDR1 SNHLY and CDR2 FYNNEI.

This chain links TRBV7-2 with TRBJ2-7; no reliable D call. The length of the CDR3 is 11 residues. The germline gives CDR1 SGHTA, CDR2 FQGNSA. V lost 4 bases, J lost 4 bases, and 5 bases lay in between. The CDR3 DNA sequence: TGTGCCAGCAGCTCTAGGTACGAGCAGTACTTC. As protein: CASSSRYEQYF.

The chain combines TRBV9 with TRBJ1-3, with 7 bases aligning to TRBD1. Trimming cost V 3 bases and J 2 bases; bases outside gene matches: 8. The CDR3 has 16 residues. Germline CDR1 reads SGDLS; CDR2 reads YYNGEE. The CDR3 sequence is CASSAPSGGTGNTIYF. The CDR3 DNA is TGTGCCAGCAGCGCCCCATCAGGGGGAACTGGAAACACCATATATTTT.

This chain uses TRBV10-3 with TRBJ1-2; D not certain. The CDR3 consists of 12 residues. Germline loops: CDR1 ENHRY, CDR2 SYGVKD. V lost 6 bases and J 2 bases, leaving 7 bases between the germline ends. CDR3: CAISAGNYGYTF. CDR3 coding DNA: TGTGCCATCAGCGCAGGAAACTATGGCTACACCTTC.

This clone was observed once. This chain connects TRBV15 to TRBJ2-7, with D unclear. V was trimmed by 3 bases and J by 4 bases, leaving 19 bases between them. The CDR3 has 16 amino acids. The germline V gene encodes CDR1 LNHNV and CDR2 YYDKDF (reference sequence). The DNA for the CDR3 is TGTGCCACCAGCAGTCGGCGAGCCCATACCCGTTACGAGCAGTACTTC. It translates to CATSSRRAHTRYEQYF.

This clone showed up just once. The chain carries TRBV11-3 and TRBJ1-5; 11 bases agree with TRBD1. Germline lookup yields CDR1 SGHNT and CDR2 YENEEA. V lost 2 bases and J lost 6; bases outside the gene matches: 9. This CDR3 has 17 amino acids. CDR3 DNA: TGTGCCAGCAGCTTACAACCGGACAGGGGGCGTTTTCAGCCCCAGCATTTT. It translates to CASSLQPDRGRFQPQHF.

The CDR3 coding sequence is TGTGCCAGCAGCCCGGGCTCCGTCTATGGCTACACCTTC. Protein product: CASSPGSVYGYTF. V gene TRBV7-1 combines with J gene TRBJ1-2; D is undetermined. TRBV7-1 is flagged as an ORF with uncertain function. V was clipped by 5 bases and J by 4 bases, with 11 bases between them. This CDR3 has 13 amino acids.

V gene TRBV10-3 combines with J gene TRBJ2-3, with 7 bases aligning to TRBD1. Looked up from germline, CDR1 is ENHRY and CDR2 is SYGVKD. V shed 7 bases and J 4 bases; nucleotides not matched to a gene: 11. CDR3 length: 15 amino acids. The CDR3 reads CAINDRDGVADTQYF. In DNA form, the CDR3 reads TGTGCCATCAACGACAGGGATGGAGTAGCAGATACGCAGTATTTT.

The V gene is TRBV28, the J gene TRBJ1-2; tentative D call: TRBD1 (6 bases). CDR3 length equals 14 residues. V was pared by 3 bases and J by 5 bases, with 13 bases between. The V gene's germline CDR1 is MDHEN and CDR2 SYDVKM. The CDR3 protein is CASSLGADPYGYTF. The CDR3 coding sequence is TGTGCCAGCAGTTTGGGGGCAGATCCTTATGGCTACACCTTC.

The CDR3 DNA sequence: TGCGCCAGCAGCCAAGATATGGGACCAAACTACGAGCAGTACTTC. Translated: CASSQDMGPNYEQYF. The rearrangement uses TRBV4-3 and TRBJ2-7; either TRBD1 or TRBD2 may supply D (5 bases each). The CDR3 runs 15 residues. Germline loops: CDR1 LGHNA, CDR2 YSLEER. Trimming removed 0 bases from V and 3 bases from J, with 12 bases in between.

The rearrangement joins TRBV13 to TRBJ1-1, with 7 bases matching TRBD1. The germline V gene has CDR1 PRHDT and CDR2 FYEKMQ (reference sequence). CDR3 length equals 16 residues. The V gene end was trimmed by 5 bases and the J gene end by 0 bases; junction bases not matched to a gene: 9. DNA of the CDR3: TGTGCCAGCAGCCAGGACAGGACTATCATGAACACTGAAGCTTTCTTT. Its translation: CASSQDRTIMNTEAFF.

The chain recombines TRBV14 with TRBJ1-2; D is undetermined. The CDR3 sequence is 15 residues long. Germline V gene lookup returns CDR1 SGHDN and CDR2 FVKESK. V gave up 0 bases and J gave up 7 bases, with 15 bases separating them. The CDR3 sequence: CASSQEGGLGRGYTF. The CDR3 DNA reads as TGTGCCAGCAGCCAAGAGGGAGGGCTTGGCCGTGGCTACACCTTC.

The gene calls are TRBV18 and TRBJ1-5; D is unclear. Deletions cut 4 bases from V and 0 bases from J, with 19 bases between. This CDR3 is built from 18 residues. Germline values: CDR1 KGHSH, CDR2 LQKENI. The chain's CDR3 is CASSRDVWGRASNQPQHF. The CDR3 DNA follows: TGTGCCAGCTCACGCGACGTGTGGGGTAGGGCTAGCAATCAGCCCCAGCATTTT. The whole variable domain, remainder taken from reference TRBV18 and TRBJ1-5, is NAGVMQNPRHLVRRRGQEARLRCSPMKGHSHVYWYRQLPEEGLKFMVYLQKENIIDESGMPKERFSAEFPKEGPSILRIQQVVRGDSAAYFCASSRDVWGRASNQPQHFGDGTRLSIL.